The entry that follows covers one T cell receptor (beta chain) sequence. The assay was immunoSEQ multiplex PCR, and TCRdb's table has in-frame clones only and misses some. Altogether more than 95,000 clones are present, approximately 80% being singletons, with the ten largest covering roughly 5%. The data are from a study of blood T cell repertoires in COVID-19. Looking at the study overall: Some COVID-19 samples were acute and others convalescent; all came from the United States, Italy and Spain.

The V segment lost 2 bases and the J segment 1 base; nucleotides outside the gene matches: 14. CDR3 length equals 21 residues. Germline lookup yields CDR1 KGHDR and CDR2 SFDVKD. The rearrangement joins TRBV24-1 to TRBJ1-6, with TRBD1 matching 9 bases. The sample taken for sequencing was peripheral blood. This clonotype originated in a man aged 55 to 69 with acute or convalescent COVID-19. The CDR3 loop reads CATSDSPRDRVIRSYNSPLHF. The CDR3 nucleotides read TGTGCCACCAGTGATTCTCCCCGGGACAGGGTAATTAGATCCTATAATTCACCCCTCCACTTT.